This T cell receptor beta chain was identified during a study of blood T cells in healthy people across ages. This clonotype was detected only a few times. The authors ran a second PCR of about 6 to 12 cycles using a sample-barcoded 5' primer and a J-beta primer mix. TCRdb ran MiXCR on the 5' RACE reads and lists one entry per CDR3 protein. The sample includes around 820,000 distinct CDR3 sequences, 20% to 25% of them seen just once. Germline CDR1 SQVTM, CDR2 ANQGSEA. V dropped 6 bases and J dropped 6 bases, with 16 bases sitting between them. The CDR3 sequence is 13 residues long. The same data also went into a second study, on T cells of mothers and their children.

This chain joins TRBV29-1 and TRBJ2-3; D perhaps matches TRBD1 (6 bases). Material for sequencing was blood. The receptor was derived from a boy between 5 and 17 years old in good health. The CDR3 bases are TGCAGCGTCCGCTGGGGGCTGAGGGATACGCAGTATTTT. This translates into CSVRWGLRDTQYF.